The 9 T cell receptor beta chains in this list originate from one sample, sequenced in a study of breast tumors, draining lymph nodes, adjacent tissues. TCRdb reprocessed the multiplex PCR reads with MiXCR, giving one entry per CDR3 protein. The sample contains 160,000 or so distinct CDR3 sequences, 30% to 35% of which appear only once. Samples came from axillary lymph nodes draining the breast cancer. Sequenced input: axillary lymph node tissue. Receptors originate from a female donor with breast cancer. Some clones in this sample may be carry-over from other donors' samples.

With respect to this clonotype: This may come from a read error, since a much larger clone is one base off. This chain uses TRBV6-5 with TRBJ1-2; D might be TRBD1 (6 bases). The V and J ends lost 5 bases and 4 bases respectively, with 17 bases between them. The CDR3 contains 15 residues. CDR1 MNHEY and CDR2 SVGAGI come from the germline V gene. In DNA form, the CDR3 reads TGTGCCAGCAGTCGCCGGACAGTGGGCCTCTATGGCTACACCTTC. This gives the protein CASSRRTVGLYGYTF.

This clonotype came up a few times. A read error is possible here, since a much larger clone lies one base away. The rearrangement links TRBV7-2 to TRBJ2-5; D perhaps matches TRBD2 (6 bases). CDR3 length equals 13 residues. V was clipped by 8 bases and J by 1 base, with 11 bases between them. Germline V gene lookup returns CDR1 SGHTA and CDR2 FQGNSA. CDR3 in amino acids: CASGGGSQETQYF. The CDR3 nucleotides are TGTGCCAGCGGCGGAGGGTCCCAAGAGACCCAGTACTTC.

This clonotype occurred many times. The chain is built from TRBV7-8 and TRBJ2-7, with TRBD2 identical over 10 bases. V lost 2 bases to trimming and J lost 6 bases; unmatched junction nucleotides: 4. Germline V gene sequence: CDR1 SGHVS, CDR2 FQNEAQ. CDR3 length: 14 amino acids. The CDR3 loop reads CASSLQLAGSEQYF. DNA for the CDR3: TGTGCCAGCAGCTTACAACTAGCGGGAAGCGAGCAGTACTTC.

This chain links TRBV6-4 with TRBJ1-6; D perhaps matches TRBD1 (6 bases). Germline CDR1 is MRHNA and CDR2 is SNTAGT. The CDR3 covers 14 residues. V lost 9 bases to trimming and J lost 8 bases, with 17 bases between them. CDR3 loop: CASTRRGRDSPLHF. The CDR3 region has the DNA TGTGCCAGTACGCGCAGGGGCAGGGATTCACCCCTCCACTTT.

On this clonotype itself: One junction end does not reproduce the germline sequence, and a read error may be involved. The chain combines TRBV20-1 with TRBJ2-3; perhaps TRBD2 as D (7 bases). Germline CDR1 DFQATT, CDR2 SNEGSKA (reference sequence). The CDR3 runs to 17 residues. The CDR3 coding sequence is TGCAGTGCCAGCATCCTAACGGGGGCACGGGGGGCAGATACGCAGTATTTC. This translates into CSASILTGARGADTQYF.

About this clonotype: A much larger clone is a single base away; this may be a read error. The rearrangement links TRBV20-1 to TRBJ2-7; D may correspond to TRBD1 or TRBD2 (7 bases each). Germline V lookup: CDR1 DFQATT, CDR2 SNEGSKA (reference sequence). This CDR3 spans 14 amino acids. CDR3 nucleotides: TGCAGTGCCAGGGGAGGGGGCGACTCCTCCGAGCAGTACTTC. This translates into CSARGGGDSSEQYF.

This clonotype has at least ten counts. V gene TRBV20-1 combines with J gene TRBJ2-1, with 12 bases aligning to TRBD2. The V and J ends lost 1 base and 5 bases, in that order; junction bases with no gene match: 15. The CDR3 consists of 19 residues. Looked up from germline, CDR1 is DFQATT and CDR2 is SNEGSKA (reference sequence). CDR3 sequence reads: CSARGFTSGGTRAHNEQFF. The DNA for the CDR3 is TGCAGTGCTAGAGGGTTTACTAGCGGGGGGACCAGGGCCCACAATGAGCAGTTCTTC.

This clonotype was counted many times. One end of the junction fails to match germline, which may point to a read error. This chain links TRBV28 with TRBJ2-7; possibly TRBD1 for D (6 bases). The germline V gene encodes CDR1 MDHEN and CDR2 SYDVKM. The CDR3 extends over 16 amino acids. DNA of the CDR3: TGTGCCAGCAGCAAACCGGGACAAGTATTACGAGACGAACAGTACTTC. Translating gives CASSKPGQVLRDEQYF.

In its sample, this clonotype was seen a few times. The chain has TRBV27 and TRBJ2-1; TRBD1 aligns across 10 bases. Germline CDR1 reads MNHEY; CDR2 reads SMNVEV (reference sequence). The CDR3 spans 14 residues. J gave up 8 bases and V 2 bases, and 3 bases lay outside the gene matches. For the CDR3, the DNA is TGTGCCAGCAGTTTAATGACAGGGGGCGATGAGCAGTTCTTC. Its protein is CASSLMTGGDEQFF.